These 19 T cell receptor beta chains originate from one sample sequenced in a study of shared clonotypes between healthy human individuals (dated by TCRdb to between 2020 and 2021). Library generation was performed with the immunoSEQ multiplex PCR assay. TCRdb provides this immuneACCESS table in a form limited to in-frame rearrangements. Some clones are lacking; in checked studies, under half of them reflect an unresolved V gene, and why the rest are absent is not known. The sample table shows more than 2,000,000 clones, and about 92% are seen once. The leading ten clones occupy roughly 0.15% of the sample. The sample was naive CD4+ T cells sorted from blood. Reading the label with the study, this specimen's cell subset or site is: CD45RA+ positively selected. The source of these receptors is a man aged 18 to 35 in good health.

The chain links TRBV9 to TRBJ1-1; possibly TRBD1 for D (5 bases). The V gene's germline CDR1 is SGDLS and CDR2 YYNGEE. This CDR3 region has 18 residues. V lost 4 bases, J lost 0 bases, and 22 bases lay in between. The CDR3 loop reads CASSSIPGTSGMNTEAFF. CDR3 nucleotide sequence: TGTGCCAGCAGCTCCATCCCCGGGACGTCCGGCATGAACACTGAAGCTTTCTTT.

The CDR3 protein is CASSRDRAGYGYTF. Here the CDR3 DNA reads TGTGCCAGCAGCCGTGACAGGGCCGGCTATGGCTACACCTTC. This sequence joins TRBV9 and TRBJ1-2, with 7 bases lining up with TRBD1. The junction had 7 bases not matched to a gene; V was cut back by 4 bases and J by 4 bases. CDR1 and CDR2 (germline): SGDLS, YYNGEE. This CDR3 has 14 residues.

The gene calls are TRBV7-8 and TRBJ1-2, with D unclear. Trimming took off 5 bases at V and 8 bases at J, with 15 bases between the two ends. The length of the CDR3 is 13 residues. CDR1 SGHVS and CDR2 FQNEAQ come from the germline V gene. The CDR3 protein is CASSPTRTGGYTF. The CDR3 DNA follows: TGTGCCAGCAGCCCAACAAGGACGGGGGGCTACACCTTC.

The chain recombines TRBV5-4 with TRBJ1-6; maybe TRBD1 (6 bases). V gave up 3 bases and J gave up 3 bases, with 7 bases separating them. CDR1 SGHNT and CDR2 YYREEE come from the germline V gene (reference sequence). The CDR3 covers 14 residues. The CDR3 loop is CASSSDSYNSPLHF. In DNA form, the CDR3 reads TGTGCCAGCAGCTCGGACAGCTATAATTCACCCCTCCACTTT. Drawing the rest from reference TRBV5-4 and TRBJ1-6, the complete variable domain is ETGVTQSPTHLIKTRGQQVTLRCSSQSGHNTVSWYQQALGQGPQFIFQYYREEENGRGNFPPRFSGLQFPNYSSELNVNALELDDSALYLCASSSDSYNSPLHFGNGTRLTVT.

In this sample, this clone turned up once. CDR3 nucleotides: TGTGCCAGCAGCTCGGACAGGTGGGGCTACGAGCAGTACTTC. As protein: CASSSDRWGYEQYF. V gene TRBV28 combines with J gene TRBJ2-7; 7 bases line up with TRBD1. The V segment lost 6 bases and the J segment 3 bases; nucleotides outside the gene matches: 8. Germline assignment: CDR1 MDHEN and CDR2 SYDVKM. The CDR3 length is 14 residues. Full variable domain (outside the CDR3, taken from reference TRBV28 and TRBJ2-7): DVKVTQSSRYLVKRTGEKVFLECVQDMDHENMFWYRQDPGLGLRLIYFSYDVKMKEKGDIPEGYSVSREKKERFSLILESASTNQTSMYLCASSSDRWGYEQYFGPGTRLTVT.

The chain has TRBV19 and TRBJ1-1; 8 nucleotides match TRBD1. V trimming: 4 bases; J trimming: 5 bases; junction bases outside the gene matches: 9. CDR3 length equals 15 residues. Looked up from germline, CDR1 is LNHDA and CDR2 is SQIVND (reference sequence). CDR3 sequence (DNA): TGTGCCAGTAGTACCCTGGACAGGGATGTAACTGAAGCTTTCTTT. Amino acid sequence: CASSTLDRDVTEAFF.

Regarding this clone: At one end, the junction sequence differs from germline, possibly due to a read error. The rearrangement uses TRBV29-1 and TRBJ2-5; D remains ambiguous. The CDR3 has 12 residues. CDR1 is SQVTM, CDR2 ANQGSEA, per germline. In DNA form, the CDR3 reads TGCAGCGTTGGCCAGCTCCAAGAGGCCCAGTACTTC. Protein: CSVGQLQEAQYF.

The rearrangement links TRBV10-3 to TRBJ2-5; D uncertain. V lost 3 bases, J lost 0 bases, and 8 bases lay in between. This CDR3 comprises 14 residues. CDR1 and CDR2 from the germline V gene are ENHRY and SYGVKD. CDR3 DNA sequence: TGTGCCATCAGTGAATGGGGTAACCAAGAGACCCAGTACTTC. It is translated as CAISEWGNQETQYF.

The CDR3 spells CASTPSPVYEQYF. CDR3 DNA: TGTGCCAGCACCCCCTCCCCCGTCTACGAGCAGTACTTC. This sequence joins TRBV28 and TRBJ2-7; D remains ambiguous. The CDR3 is 13 residues long. CDR1 and CDR2 from the germline V gene are MDHEN and SYDVKM. Trimming removed 7 bases from V and 3 bases from J, with 13 bases in between.

This clone was seen only once. V usage is TRBV5-5 and J usage is TRBJ1-4, with D uncertain. Between the trimmed V and J ends, which lost 0 bases and 7 bases, there was a span of 10 bases. The CDR3 totals 14 residues. Germline assignment: CDR1 SGHKS and CDR2 YYEKEE (reference sequence). The CDR3 sequence is CASSLGSAGEKLFF. Written as DNA, the CDR3 is TGTGCCAGCAGCTTGGGCTCCGCGGGTGAAAAACTGTTTTTT.

This sequence joins TRBV5-1 and TRBJ2-1; D is ambiguous. The CDR3 runs to 14 residues. Trimming took off 0 bases at V and 8 bases at J, with 12 bases between the two ends. Germline V gene sequence: CDR1 SGHRS, CDR2 YFSETQ. CDR3 bases: TGCGCCAGCAGCTTGGGGGTAACAGAGGATGAGCAGTTCTTC. Amino acids: CASSLGVTEDEQFF.

The chain recombines TRBV5-1 with TRBJ2-3, with 14 bases aligning to TRBD2. V lost 4 bases, J lost 4 bases, and 11 bases stayed unmatched. The CDR3 sequence is 18 residues long. Germline lookup yields CDR1 SGHRS and CDR2 YFSETQ. DNA for the CDR3: TGCGCCAGCAGCCCCCCTGCGACTAGCGGGGGGGGAGCAGATACGCAGTATTTT. It is translated as CASSPPATSGGGADTQYF.

The genes are TRBV27 and TRBJ2-2; D is uncertain. V shed 8 bases and J shed 7 bases, with 11 bases lying between them. CDR3 length: 12 residues. The germline gives CDR1 MNHEY, CDR2 SMNVEV (reference sequence). The CDR3 nucleotides are TGTGCCAGCGGCTTTTCTGTCGGGGAGCTGTTTTTT. Its protein is CASGFSVGELFF.

The chain couples TRBV7-2 to TRBJ1-6; D possibly corresponds to TRBD1 (5 bases). This CDR3 spans 16 amino acids. The germline gives CDR1 SGHTA, CDR2 FQGNSA. Between the trimmed V and J ends, which lost 1 base and 8 bases, there was a span of 15 bases. The CDR3 sequence: CASSLVKGTRDSPLHF. The DNA for the CDR3 is TGTGCCAGCAGCTTAGTTAAGGGGACCCGGGATTCACCCCTCCACTTT. Full variable domain (remainder filled in from reference TRBV7-2 and TRBJ1-6): GAGVSQSPSNKVTEKGKDVELRCDPISGHTALYWYRQSLGQGLEFLIYFQGNSAPDKSGLPSDRFSAERTGGSVSTLTIQRTQQEDSAVYLCASSLVKGTRDSPLHFGNGTRLTVT.

The chain joins TRBV15 to TRBJ2-1, with D tentatively TRBD2 (5 bases). Between the trimmed V and J ends, which lost 3 bases and 4 bases, there was a span of 13 bases. Germline values: CDR1 LNHNV, CDR2 YYDKDF (reference sequence). CDR3 size: 15 residues. The CDR3 loop reads CATSRGAAGYNEQFF. CDR3 nucleotide sequence: TGTGCCACCAGCAGGGGAGCTGCCGGTTACAATGAGCAGTTCTTC.

The chain couples TRBV5-6 to TRBJ1-1; TRBD1 matches at 7 bases. Unmatched junction bases numbered 14, after V lost 3 bases and J lost 3 bases. CDR3 length: 17 residues. CDR1 and CDR2 (germline): SGHDT, YYEEEE. The CDR3 region has the DNA TGTGCCAGCAGCTCCAGACAGGGTTGGTTTGCGGACACTGAAGCTTTCTTT. Its translation is CASSSRQGWFADTEAFF.

The genes are TRBV5-4 and TRBJ1-6, with TRBD1 identical over 9 bases. Trimming at V came to 2 bases and at J to 7 bases, leaving 7 bases not matched to a gene. The CDR3 spans 16 residues. Looked up from germline, CDR1 is SGHNT and CDR2 is YYREEE (reference sequence). This CDR3 reads CASSFLWTGDNSPLHF. Here the CDR3 DNA reads TGTGCCAGCAGCTTTCTCTGGACAGGGGACAATTCACCCCTCCACTTT.

The V gene is TRBV5-1, the J gene TRBJ1-4, with a possible D match to TRBD1 (6 bases). The V and J ends lost 0 bases and 8 bases respectively, with 17 bases between them. This CDR3 spans 16 amino acids. Germline CDR1 SGHRS, CDR2 YFSETQ. The DNA for the CDR3 is TGCGCCAGCAGCTTGGATAGCGGGGGCGCAAGAGAAAAACTGTTTTTT. It specifies CASSLDSGGAREKLFF.

The chain combines TRBV6-6 with TRBJ2-5; the D gene could be TRBD1 or TRBD2 (6 bases each). The V gene's germline CDR1 is MNHNY and CDR2 SVGAGI (reference sequence). Trimming removed 5 bases from V and 11 bases from J, with 18 bases in between. CDR3 length: 13 amino acids. CDR3 bases: TGTGCCAGCAGTGAGGGGGGCCAGCAAGAGCAGTACTTC. Protein: CASSEGGQQEQYF.